This paragraph covers one TCR beta chain sequence. Its antigen is as yet unknown. Healthy and HIV-negative, the adult donors had no recent acute infections or vaccinations. The record originates from a study of shared clonotypes between healthy human individuals. Across the study: Aged 18 to 49, the donors were a couple of women and three men.

The germline gives CDR1 SNHLY, CDR2 FYNNEI. This CDR3 has 17 amino acids. Trimming pared 10 bases from V and 2 bases from J, leaving 26 bases between. Around 30,000 T cell genomes (approximately 190 ng DNA) went into each sorted-subset replicate. Generated by immunoSEQ multiplex PCR, the TCRdb table keeps only in-frame clones and is missing some. The profile shows around 2,000,000 clones, roughly 96% of them singletons. Study-level findings and limits: The sampled material consisted only of blood, and tissue repertoires are likely to differ.

Material: naive CD4+ T cells sorted from blood. Regarding subset: CD45RA+ positively selected. This receptor was taken from a man aged 18-30 years in good health. The J gene is TRBJ1-2, the V gene TRBV2, with D maybe TRBD1 (5 bases). The CDR3 is CATLPGGIKDPNYGYTF. CDR3 DNA sequence: TGTGCCACCCTACCGGGGGGGATCAAGGACCCGAACTATGGCTACACCTTC.